A selection of T cell receptor beta chains follows, all from one sample in a study of identifying expanded T cells in peripheral blood. The method was immunoSEQ multiplex PCR; TCRdb's version includes in-frame clones alone and lacks a portion of them. The repertoire has 70,000 to 100,000 clones, more than 75% of them found once; the top ten carry around 5.6%. The sequencing sample was made of blood. Receptors were obtained from a person aged 18 to 70 in good health. CDR3s include the opening cysteine and the closing phenylalanine or tryptophan. The D gene is left open where the match is weak. Size tells how often a clone was seen (once, few, many) or the class of an expanded clone, and some rows leave it out.

clone_size	v_call	j_call	d_call	cdr3_nt	cdr3_aa
.	TRBV13	TRBJ1-3	TRBD1	TGTGCCAGCAGCGGGGCGGAAAAAGGACCCTCGGACAGGGGGAGAAACACCATATATTTT	CASSGAEKGPSDRGRNTIYF
few	TRBV6-1	TRBJ1-2	.	TGTGCCAGCAGTGATAAGTGGGAATCATATGGCTACACCTTC	CASSDKWESYGYTF
.	TRBV10-3	TRBJ1-1	.	TGTGCCATCAAGGGGCTGACCACTGAAGCTTTCTTT	CAIKGLTTEAFF
.	TRBV4-3	TRBJ2-1	.	TGCGCCAGCAGCGGGGGTATTGGGAATGAGCAGTTCTTC	CASSGGIGNEQFF
.	TRBV30	TRBJ1-1	.	TGTGCCTCGGCCACCACTGAAGCTTTCTTT	CASATTEAFF
.	TRBV19	TRBJ1-2	TRBD1	TGTGCCAGTAGTGATACCGGGACAGGGTGGTATGGCTACACCTTC	CASSDTGTGWYGYTF
few	TRBV5-6	TRBJ2-7	.	TGTGCCAGCAGCTTGCAGTACGAGCAGTACTTC	CASSLQYEQYF
.	TRBV13	TRBJ2-3	TRBD2	TGTGCCAGCAGCTTAGCTAGCGGGGGACCCACGAATACGCAGTATTTT	CASSLASGGPTNTQYF
.	TRBV7-8	TRBJ2-7	TRBD1	TGTGCCAGCGGGACAGACTCCTACGAGCAGTACTTC	CASGTDSYEQYF
.	TRBV27	TRBJ1-1	.	TGTGCCAGCCACGGGGGCACTGAAGCTTTCTTT	CASHGGTEAFF